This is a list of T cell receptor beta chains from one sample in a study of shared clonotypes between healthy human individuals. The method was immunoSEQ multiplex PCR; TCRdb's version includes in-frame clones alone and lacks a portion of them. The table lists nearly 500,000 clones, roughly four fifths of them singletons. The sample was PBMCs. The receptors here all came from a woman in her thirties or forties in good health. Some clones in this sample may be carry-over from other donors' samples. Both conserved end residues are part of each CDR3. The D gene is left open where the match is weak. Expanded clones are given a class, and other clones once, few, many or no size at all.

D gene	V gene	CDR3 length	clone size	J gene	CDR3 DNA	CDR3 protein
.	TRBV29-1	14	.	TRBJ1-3	TGCAGCGTTGAAGAGGAATGGGGACGGAACACCATATATTTT	CSVEEEWGRNTIYF
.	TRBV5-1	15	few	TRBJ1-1	TGCGCCAGCAGCTTGGGTCCTACACGGGGCACTGAAGCTTTCTTT	CASSLGPTRGTEAFF
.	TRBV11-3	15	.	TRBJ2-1	TGTGCCAGCAGCTTAGGGGCGGGGGCTTACAATGAGCAGTTCTTC	CASSLGAGAYNEQFF
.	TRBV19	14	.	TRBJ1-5	TGTGCCAGCCAACTTATGGGCGAGGGGCAGCCCCAGCATTTT	CASQLMGEGQPQHF
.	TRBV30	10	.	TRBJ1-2	TGTGCCTGGAGTGGCTATGGCTACACCTTC	CAWSGYGYTF
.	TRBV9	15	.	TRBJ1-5	TGTGCCAGCAGCGTAGGGGGAAGGGGCAATCAGCCCCAGCATTTT	CASSVGGRGNQPQHF
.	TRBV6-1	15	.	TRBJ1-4	TGTGCCAGCAGTACCTGGGGCAGGACTAATGAAAAACTGTTTTTT	CASSTWGRTNEKLFF
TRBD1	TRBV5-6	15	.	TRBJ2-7	TGTGCCAGCAGCCGCGGACAGGGGGCAACCTACGAGCAGTACTTC	CASSRGQGATYEQYF
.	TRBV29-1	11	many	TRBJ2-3	TGCAGCGTTGAGGAGGGCAGGCTGCAGTATTTT	CSVEEGRLQYF
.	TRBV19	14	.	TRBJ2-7	TGTGCCAGTAGTATCGGGAGTCACTCCTACGAGCAGTACTTC	CASSIGSHSYEQYF
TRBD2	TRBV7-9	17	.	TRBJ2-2	TGTGCCAGCAGCCCGGGACTAGCGTTTACGAACACCGGGGAGCTGTTTTTT	CASSPGLAFTNTGELFF
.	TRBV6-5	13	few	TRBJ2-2	TGTGCCAGCAGTTACGAAGGCACCGGGGAGCTGTTTTTT	CASSYEGTGELFF
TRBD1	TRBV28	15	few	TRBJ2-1	TGTGCCAGCAGTTCCCCGGGACAGGGGCACAATGAGCAGTTCTTC	CASSSPGQGHNEQFF
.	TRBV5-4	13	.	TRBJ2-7	TGTGCCAGCAGCTCCCCCCAGGGCCACGAGCAGTACTTC	CASSSPQGHEQYF
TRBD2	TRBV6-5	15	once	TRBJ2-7	TGTGCCAGCAGCAAATTTAGCGGGAGCTCCTACGAGCAGTACTTC	CASSKFSGSSYEQYF
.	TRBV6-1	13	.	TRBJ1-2	TGTGCCAGCAGACAGACAGTAAACTATGGCTACACCTTC	CASRQTVNYGYTF
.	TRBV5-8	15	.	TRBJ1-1	TGTGCCAGCAGCTTGAGCGCGGGGCCGGGCACTGAAGCTTTCTTT	CASSLSAGPGTEAFF